This entry is about one T cell receptor (beta chain). What it binds is not known. The CDR3 totals 18 residues. Germline CDR1 is LNHDA and CDR2 is SQIVND (reference sequence). Trimming cost V 0 bases and J 8 bases; bases outside gene matches: 11. Clones were sequenced by immunoSEQ multiplex PCR, and TCRdb holds only the in-frame ones, with some missing. The sample contains approximately 20,000 clones, roughly 90% of which appear only once. The data belong to a study of STAT3 mutations in large granular lymphocyte leukemia. Points from the study as a whole: At least one immunodominant TCR beta clonotype appeared in every T-cell large granular lymphocyte leukemia patient.

The TCR was taken from a man aged 55 to 70 with T-cell large granular lymphocyte leukemia. Some clones in this sample may be carry-over from other donors' samples. The sample taken for sequencing was peripheral blood mononuclear cells. The rearrangement uses TRBV19 and TRBJ2-1; TRBD2 matches 12 bases. Here the CDR3 DNA reads TGTGCCAGTAGTATAGACCCCCCTGGACTAGCGGGAAGGGATGAGCAGTTCTTC. It translates to CASSIDPPGLAGRDEQFF.